The entry below gives a single TCR beta chain sequence along with its context. The sample comes from a study of blood T cell repertoires in COVID-19. Clones were sequenced by immunoSEQ multiplex PCR, and TCRdb holds only the in-frame ones, with some missing. The table shows 150,000 to 200,000 clones, with around 86% occurring only once. Germline CDR1 reads MDHEN; CDR2 reads SYDVKM. CDR3 length: 15 residues. The V gene end was trimmed by 5 bases and the J gene end by 2 bases; junction bases not matched to a gene: 8. The chain couples TRBV28 to TRBJ1-2, with TRBD1 matching over 7 bases. The receptor was isolated from a man aged 18 to 29 with acute or convalescent COVID-19. Input material: peripheral blood. CDR3 residues: CASSPRQGRNYGYTF. The CDR3 DNA reads TGTGCCAGCAGTCCCCGACAGGGAAGAAACTATGGCTACACCTTC.